Following are 25 T cell receptor beta chains from one sample sequenced in a study of shared clonotypes between healthy human individuals. The data were produced by immunoSEQ multiplex PCR, yet TCRdb's version contains in-frame clones alone and is incomplete. Here the sample spans about 2.2 million clones, just under 95% being singletons. Naive-designated CD8 cells lacked CD45RO, were positively enriched for CCR7, and omitted terminally differentiated effector memory CD45RA+ cells. The specimen sequenced was naive CD8+ T cells from PBMCs. All receptors derive from a man younger than 35 in good health. Some clones in this sample may be carry-over from other donors' samples.

This chain links TRBV4-1 with TRBJ2-1, with D unclear. The V gene's germline CDR1 is MGHRA and CDR2 YSYEKL. This CDR3 spans 16 amino acids. The germline V and J ends were trimmed by 0 bases and 9 bases, with 18 bases remaining between them. The CDR3: CASSQDPRGTSLEQFF. CDR3 nucleotide sequence: TGCGCCAGCAGCCAAGATCCCCGCGGAACCTCCCTTGAGCAGTTCTTC.

The chain couples TRBV5-1 to TRBJ1-2; 9 nucleotides line up with TRBD1. CDR1 and CDR2 from the germline V gene are SGHRS and YFSETQ. V was pared by 0 bases and J by 6 bases, with 9 bases of the junction left unmatched. CDR3 length: 16 amino acids. CDR3: CASSLEPGQGIDGYTF. The CDR3 bases are TGCGCCAGCAGCTTGGAGCCGGGACAGGGTATCGATGGCTACACCTTC.

This clone was observed many times. This rearrangement joins TRBV7-3 to TRBJ2-2; D not certain. In germline, CDR1 is SGHTA, CDR2 FQGTGA. The CDR3 runs 13 residues. The V and J ends lost 2 bases and 6 bases respectively, with 7 bases between them. The CDR3 loop reads CASSLGVAGELFF. The CDR3 DNA reads TGTGCCAGCAGCTTAGGGGTCGCCGGGGAGCTGTTTTTT.

This clone was observed a few times. The rearrangement links TRBV15 to TRBJ2-2; 7 nucleotides agree with TRBD1. The CDR3 runs 16 residues. Losses at the gene ends were 0 bases for V and 0 bases for J; bases not matched to a gene: 1. Germline loops: CDR1 LNHNV, CDR2 YYDKDF (reference sequence). DNA of the CDR3: TGTGCCACCAGCAGAGATGACAGGGCGAACACCGGGGAGCTGTTTTTT. Amino acids: CATSRDDRANTGELFF.

This clone was seen just once. The CDR3 DNA reads as TGTGCCAGCAGCTTAGCGGTGAAGGGCACTGAAGCTTTCTTT. Protein: CASSLAVKGTEAFF. This chain joins TRBV7-6 and TRBJ1-1; D ambiguous. The CDR3 is made up of 14 amino acids. Trimming removed 0 bases from V and 4 bases from J, with 9 bases in between. Looked up from germline, CDR1 is SGHVS and CDR2 is FNYEAQ.

V gene TRBV27 combines with J gene TRBJ2-7; no clear D gene. Germline V lookup: CDR1 MNHEY, CDR2 SMNVEV (reference sequence). CDR3 length: 14 amino acids. Trimming shortened V by 8 bases and J by 3 bases, and 17 bases separated the two germline ends. The CDR3 protein is CASSKAGQLYEQYF. The CDR3 DNA reads TGTGCCAGCTCAAAGGCAGGCCAACTCTACGAGCAGTACTTC.

This clone was found once. The rearrangement uses TRBV5-6 and TRBJ2-1, with 8 positions matching TRBD1. The V and J ends lost 5 bases and 4 bases, in that order; junction bases with no gene match: 8. This CDR3 comprises 15 residues. Germline values: CDR1 SGHDT, CDR2 YYEEEE. The CDR3 loop is CASRQGANIYNEQFF. CDR3 nucleotide sequence: TGTGCCAGCAGGCAGGGGGCCAACATATACAATGAGCAGTTCTTC.

Regarding this clone: This specimen includes other DNA sequences encoding the same CDR3. This chain uses TRBV27 with TRBJ2-7; tentatively, D is TRBD2 (7 bases). Germline CDR1 MNHEY, CDR2 SMNVEV (reference sequence). The V gene lost 5 bases and the J gene lost 6 bases, with 14 bases spanning the gap. The CDR3 is 13 residues long. CDR3 protein: CASSLLGGAEQYF. The CDR3 nucleotides read TGTGCCAGCAGTCTGTTGGGGGGGGCCGAGCAGTACTTC.

J is TRBJ1-5 and V is TRBV4-1; maybe TRBD1 (6 bases). V shed 4 bases and J shed 2 bases, with 18 bases lying between them. The germline V gene encodes CDR1 MGHRA and CDR2 YSYEKL. The length of the CDR3 is 17 residues. CDR3 residues: CASSLNYRGLGNQPQHF. For the CDR3, the DNA is TGCGCCAGCAGCCTAAATTACCGGGGGCTCGGCAATCAGCCCCAGCATTTT.

The chain is built from TRBV30 and TRBJ1-2; 9 nucleotides align to TRBD1. Germline V gene data show CDR1 as GTSNPN and CDR2 as SVGIG (reference sequence). V was pared by 0 bases and J by 5 bases, with 4 bases of the junction left unmatched. The CDR3 runs to 14 residues. The CDR3 spells CAWSVQGAGYGYTF. In DNA form, the CDR3 reads TGTGCCTGGAGTGTACAGGGGGCCGGGTATGGCTACACCTTC. Full variable domain (outside the CDR3, taken from reference TRBV30 and TRBJ1-2): SQTIHQWPATLVQPVGSPLSLECTVEGTSNPNLYWYRQAAGRGLQLLFYSVGIGQISSEVPQNLSASRPQDRQFILSSKKLLLSDSGFYLCAWSVQGAGYGYTFGSGTRLTVV.

The chain is built from TRBV13 and TRBJ2-7; either TRBD1 or TRBD2 may supply D (5 bases each). This CDR3 is 18 amino acids long. Germline CDR1 and CDR2: PRHDT and FYEKMQ (reference sequence). With 9 bases removed from V and 4 bases from J, the gap between germline ends came to 31 bases. CDR3 coding DNA: TGTGCCAGTCGCAGCTTATCCCCCACACAGAGAGGGGAATACGAGCAGTACTTC. It yields the protein CASRSLSPTQRGEYEQYF.

The rearrangement links TRBV7-8 to TRBJ2-7; no firm D call. Per germline, CDR1 SGHVS and CDR2 FQNEAQ. The CDR3 runs 13 residues. V lost 2 bases to trimming and J lost 3 bases, with 8 bases between them. CDR3 residues: CASSLSRIYEQYF. The CDR3 bases are TGTGCCAGCAGCTTAAGCAGAATCTACGAGCAGTACTTC. Combining the CDR3 with reference TRBV7-8 and TRBJ2-7 gives the whole variable domain GAGVSQSPRYKVAKRGQDVALRCDPISGHVSLFWYQQALGQGPEFLTYFQNEAQLDKSGLPSDRFFAERPEGSVSTLKIQRTQQEDSAVYLCASSLSRIYEQYFGPGTRLTVT.

The chain links TRBV9 to TRBJ2-2, with 8 bases that match TRBD2. Germline V lookup: CDR1 SGDLS, CDR2 YYNGEE. CDR3 size: 14 residues. J was trimmed by 7 bases and V by 0 bases; bases with no gene match: 2. The CDR3 region has the DNA TGTGCCAGCAGCGTAGGGCTAGCGGGCGGGGAGCTGTTTTTT. Translation: CASSVGLAGGELFF.

A note on this clone: The sample carries other DNA sequences with the same CDR3. J is TRBJ2-1 and V is TRBV7-9; 11 bases are shared with TRBD2. The CDR3 has 14 amino acids. The V and J ends lost 4 bases and 7 bases, in that order; junction bases with no gene match: 3. Germline-derived CDR1 and CDR2 are SEHNR and FQNEAQ (reference sequence). The CDR3 DNA reads as TGTGCCAGCAGCTCTTGGACTAGCGGGAATGAGCAGTTCTTC. Translation: CASSSWTSGNEQFF.

Points on this clone: Additional DNA sequences in this sample encode the identical CDR3. The chain joins TRBV27 to TRBJ2-1; D not certain. This CDR3 comprises 13 residues. CDR1 and CDR2 from the germline V gene are MNHEY and SMNVEV (reference sequence). Deletions cut 6 bases from V and 2 bases from J, with 8 bases between. This CDR3 reads CASSPRPYNEQFF. The CDR3 DNA follows: TGTGCCAGCAGCCCCCGGCCCTACAATGAGCAGTTCTTC.

The chain carries TRBV27 and TRBJ1-1; D is uncertain. The CDR3 has 17 residues. Looked up from germline, CDR1 is MNHEY and CDR2 is SMNVEV (reference sequence). Trimming removed 0 bases at V and 0 bases at J, with 14 bases between. The CDR3 reads CASSLSFDKLMNTEAFF. For the CDR3, the DNA is TGTGCCAGCAGTTTATCTTTCGACAAACTTATGAACACTGAAGCTTTCTTT.

The gene calls are TRBV27 and TRBJ1-1, with TRBD1 matching over 7 bases. V lost 5 bases, J lost 6 bases, and 6 bases stayed unmatched. CDR3 length: 13 residues. Germline lookup yields CDR1 MNHEY and CDR2 SMNVEV (reference sequence). This chain's CDR3 is CASSIGQASEAFF. The CDR3 region has the DNA TGTGCCAGCAGTATTGGACAGGCATCTGAAGCTTTCTTT.

The rearrangement links TRBV2 to TRBJ1-1, with 9 bases aligning to TRBD1. Germline CDR1 is SNHLY and CDR2 is FYNNEI. The ends lost 1 base at V and 0 bases at J; junction bases unmatched: 12. This CDR3 contains 19 residues. Here the CDR3 reads CASSEVLGQGFSMNTEAFF. Written as DNA, the CDR3 is TGTGCCAGCAGTGAAGTGCTTGGACAGGGGTTTTCCATGAACACTGAAGCTTTCTTT.

Concerning this clone itself: Other DNA sequences in the same sample also yield this CDR3. This sequence joins TRBV6-5 and TRBJ2-7, with 7 bases that match TRBD2. V lost 3 bases, J lost 4 bases, and 6 bases stayed unmatched. Germline V gene sequence: CDR1 MNHEY, CDR2 SVGAGI. The CDR3 is 14 amino acids. CDR3: CASSYGTGGYEQYF. The CDR3 DNA sequence: TGTGCCAGCAGTTATGGGACGGGGGGATACGAGCAGTACTTC.

V usage is TRBV5-6 and J usage is TRBJ2-7; 11 nucleotides line up with TRBD1. Germline assignment: CDR1 SGHDT and CDR2 YYEEEE. The CDR3 contains 15 residues. V trimming: 4 bases; J trimming: 0 bases; junction bases outside the gene matches: 3. The CDR3 bases are TGTGCCAGCAGCGGGACAGGGGGAACCTCCTACGAGCAGTACTTC. Its translation is CASSGTGGTSYEQYF.

The chain combines TRBV6-5 with TRBJ2-7; 8 bases fit TRBD1. Trimming cost V 6 bases and J 2 bases; bases outside gene matches: 6. Per the germline V gene, CDR1 is MNHEY and CDR2 is SVGAGI. The CDR3 consists of 14 residues. This chain's CDR3 is CASRPQDRAYEQYF. The CDR3 nucleotides read TGTGCCAGCAGACCCCAGGACAGGGCCTACGAGCAGTACTTC.

The chain couples TRBV28 to TRBJ1-2, with 8 bases that match TRBD1. The CDR3 spans 14 residues. V was clipped by 3 bases and J by 8 bases; unmatched bases: 8. Germline V gives CDR1 MDHEN, CDR2 SYDVKM. The CDR3 here is CASSLMRRGQGYTF. CDR3 bases: TGTGCCAGCAGTTTGATGCGCAGGGGGCAAGGCTACACCTTC.

The genes are TRBV15 and TRBJ1-5; a possible D gene is TRBD1 (5 bases). Germline V lookup: CDR1 LNHNV, CDR2 YYDKDF (reference sequence). Trimming cost V 3 bases and J 5 bases, with 11 bases left between them. The CDR3 spans 14 residues. The CDR3 nucleotides read TGTGCCACCAGCAGTGGGGGAGAGGATCAGCCCCAGCATTTT. Translation: CATSSGGEDQPQHF.

The chain uses TRBV25-1 and TRBJ1-5; 7 positions agree with TRBD1. CDR1 and CDR2 from the germline V gene are MGHDK and SYGVNS. This CDR3 is built from 15 residues. The V gene end was trimmed by 6 bases and the J gene end by 0 bases; junction bases not matched to a gene: 5. The DNA for the CDR3 is TGTGCCAGCAGCAATGACAGGGATAGCAATCAGCCCCAGCATTTT. Translation: CASSNDRDSNQPQHF.

The CDR3 is CASSLGSGLTSTDTQYF. In DNA, the CDR3 is TGCGCCAGCAGCCTCGGCTCGGGGCTGACTAGCACAGATACGCAGTATTTT. This chain uses TRBV4-1 with TRBJ2-3; D tentatively reads TRBD1 or TRBD2 (5 bases each). V was trimmed by 4 bases and J by 0 bases, leaving 17 bases between them. The CDR3 runs 17 residues. Germline CDR1 and CDR2: MGHRA and YSYEKL.